The rows below give T cell receptor beta chains drawn from one sample of a study of blood T cell repertoires in COVID-19. Assay used: immunoSEQ multiplex PCR; TCRdb lists only in-frame clones, some missing. The table records about 200,000 clones, around nine tenths of them present only once. Sequences were obtained from peripheral blood. Receptor source: a man aged 18 to 30 with active or convalescent COVID-19. The CDR3 runs from the conserved cysteine through the conserved F or W. Fields, in order: V gene, J gene, clone size, D gene, CDR3 DNA, CDR3 protein. D genes are given only for firm matches. Clone size, where shown, is once, few, many, or a class for clones that have expanded.

v_call: TRBV28; j_call: TRBJ1-5; clone_size: .; d_call: .; cdr3_nt: TGTTTAGTGGGCAGCAATAGCAATCAGCCCCAGCATTTT; cdr3_aa: CLVGSNSNQPQHF
v_call: TRBV5-1; j_call: TRBJ1-2; clone_size: .; d_call: TRBD1; cdr3_nt: TGCGCCAGCAGCGGGGACAGGGAAGGCTATGGCTACACCTTC; cdr3_aa: CASSGDREGYGYTF
v_call: TRBV9; j_call: TRBJ2-7; clone_size: .; d_call: .; cdr3_nt: TGTGCCAGCAGCGTAAGTTGGGCTTCCTCCTACGAGCAGTACTTC; cdr3_aa: CASSVSWASSYEQYF
v_call: TRBV7-2; j_call: TRBJ1-2; clone_size: .; d_call: TRBD1; cdr3_nt: TGTGCCAGCAGCTACGGGGACAGCAGACGTTCTGGCTACACCTTC; cdr3_aa: CASSYGDSRRSGYTF
v_call: TRBV2; j_call: TRBJ1-6; clone_size: .; d_call: TRBD1; cdr3_nt: TGTGCCAGCAGGCTCCCGACAGGGAGGAATTCACCCCTCCACTTT; cdr3_aa: CASRLPTGRNSPLHF
v_call: TRBV30; j_call: TRBJ1-1; clone_size: .; d_call: .; cdr3_nt: TGTGCCTGGAGTGGACTCAGCCGAGAAGCTTTCTTT; cdr3_aa: CAWSGLSREAFF
v_call: TRBV7-9; j_call: TRBJ2-5; clone_size: .; d_call: .; cdr3_nt: TGTGCCAGCAGCTTAGCGGAGGGTGGCCAAGAGACCCAGTACTTC; cdr3_aa: CASSLAEGGQETQYF
v_call: TRBV6-1; j_call: TRBJ1-2; clone_size: .; d_call: TRBD1; cdr3_nt: TGTGCCAGCAGTGAGGGGACAGGGTCGAGCGGCTACACCTTC; cdr3_aa: CASSEGTGSSGYTF
v_call: TRBV6-6; j_call: TRBJ1-1; clone_size: .; d_call: .; cdr3_nt: TGTGCCAGCACCCCTATCGACAGATTGAACACTGAAGCTTTCTTT; cdr3_aa: CASTPIDRLNTEAFF
v_call: TRBV7-2; j_call: TRBJ2-7; clone_size: .; d_call: TRBD2; cdr3_nt: TGTGCCAGCAGCTTACGGGCGATGGGGGGGGTTAAGATGTTCGAGCAGTACTTC; cdr3_aa: CASSLRAMGGVKMFEQYF
v_call: TRBV5-4; j_call: TRBJ2-1; clone_size: .; d_call: TRBD2; cdr3_nt: TGTGCCAGCAGGACTAGCGGGAGTCAGAATGAGCAGTTCTTC; cdr3_aa: CASRTSGSQNEQFF
v_call: TRBV4-1; j_call: TRBJ2-5; clone_size: .; d_call: TRBD2; cdr3_nt: TGCGCCAGCAGCCAAGGCCCGCTAGCGGGGTCCGAGACCCAGTACTTC; cdr3_aa: CASSQGPLAGSETQYF
v_call: TRBV7-2; j_call: TRBJ1-2; clone_size: .; d_call: TRBD1; cdr3_nt: TGTGCCAGCAGCCCAGGGGGATCTAACTATGGCTACACCTTC; cdr3_aa: CASSPGGSNYGYTF
v_call: TRBV11-2; j_call: TRBJ2-1; clone_size: .; d_call: TRBD2; cdr3_nt: TGTGCCAGCAGCTTAGAACTAGCGAACTACAATGAGCAGTTCTTC; cdr3_aa: CASSLELANYNEQFF
v_call: TRBV11-2; j_call: TRBJ2-5; clone_size: .; d_call: TRBD1; cdr3_nt: TGTGCCAGCAGCCGCCGACAGGGGGATATTCGGGAGACCCAGTACTTC; cdr3_aa: CASSRRQGDIRETQYF
v_call: TRBV30; j_call: TRBJ2-1; clone_size: .; d_call: .; cdr3_nt: TGTGCCTGGAGTGACCCGATGGGAGCGAGGTACAATGAGCAGTTCTTC; cdr3_aa: CAWSDPMGARYNEQFF
v_call: TRBV6-5; j_call: TRBJ1-2; clone_size: once; d_call: .; cdr3_nt: TGTGCCAGCATGGGGGGGAACTATGGCTACACCTTC; cdr3_aa: CASMGGNYGYTF
v_call: TRBV5-1; j_call: TRBJ2-1; clone_size: .; d_call: .; cdr3_nt: TGCGCCAGCAGCATAGAATTCGATGAGCAGTTCTTC; cdr3_aa: CASSIEFDEQFF
v_call: TRBV5-4; j_call: TRBJ2-1; clone_size: .; d_call: TRBD1; cdr3_nt: TGTGCCAGCAGCTTGACACAGGGGTCCTACAATGAGCAGTTCTTC; cdr3_aa: CASSLTQGSYNEQFF
v_call: TRBV14; j_call: TRBJ2-1; clone_size: once; d_call: TRBD2; cdr3_nt: TGTGCCAGCAGCTCACGGACTAGCGCTAACAATGAGCAGTTCTTC; cdr3_aa: CASSSRTSANNEQFF
v_call: TRBV3-1/TRBV3-2; j_call: TRBJ2-3; clone_size: .; d_call: .; cdr3_nt: TGTGCCAGCAGCCAGAGGGGGGGGGCAGATACGCAGTATTTT; cdr3_aa: CASSQRGGADTQYF
v_call: TRBV30; j_call: TRBJ2-1; clone_size: .; d_call: .; cdr3_nt: TGTGCCTGGAGTCGTTACAATGAGCAGTTCTTC; cdr3_aa: CAWSRYNEQFF